This T cell receptor (beta chain) is drawn from a study of T-cell memory formation after mild COVID-19. Background on the study: TCR clusters were mostly confined to one donor each. Study-wide results and caveats: Day 15 to 85 contracting clones showed balanced CD4/CD8; day 15 to 37 expanders favored CD4+. The CD4+ clones that contracted clustered mainly within CM and EM, and the CD8+ clones concentrated in EMRA.

Sample barcodes and UMIs were carried by the TCR alpha and TCR beta cDNA libraries that 5'RACE generated with constant-segment primers. TCRdb ran MiXCR on the 5' RACE reads and lists one entry per CDR3 protein. The sample contains approximately 570,000 distinct CDR3 sequences, more than 15% of which appear only once. With respect to this clonotype: Its antigen is as yet unknown.

The CDR3 length is 17 residues. CDR1 is SQVTM and CDR2 is ANQGSEA in the germline V gene. V was pared by 1 base and J by 3 bases, with 11 bases of the junction left unmatched. Sample: PBMCs or a T cell subset sorted from them (not recorded which). This TCR was recovered from an adult woman who had mild COVID-19 (a few samples of this study predate the infection). Cell type and time point are not known. The V and J genes are TRBV29-1 and TRBJ2-1, with 8 bases that match TRBD2. The CDR3 region is CSVEGGAGESVYNEQFF. CDR3 nucleotide sequence: TGCAGCGTTGAAGGTGGAGCGGGAGAATCCGTCTACAATGAGCAGTTCTTC.